This entry is about one T cell receptor (beta chain). The data are from a study of molecular identifiers for immune sequencing clone quantification. MiXCR, applied by TCRdb to the PCR reads, yields one record per CDR3 protein. The sample yields about 320,000 distinct CDR3 sequences, over 20% seen once. Based on a CD8+CD4-CCR7+CD45RA+ profile, naive CD8 T cells were sorted. This clonotype was sampled from a human donor in good health. Some libraries in this study had Jurkat cell RNA spiked in. The sample comprised naive CD8+ T cells from blood, with Jurkat cell RNA spiked in. Noted subset: FACS-sorted CD8+CD4-CCR7+CD45RA+ naive T cells.

The DNA for the CDR3 is TGCAGTGCTAGCGTGGTTTCCAGGGGCTTTGAAAAACTGTTTTTT. Translating gives CSASVVSRGFEKLFF. The chain couples TRBV20-1 to TRBJ1-4; TRBD1 is a possible D gene (6 bases). The germline CDR1 and CDR2 sequences are DFQATT and SNEGSKA (reference sequence). The CDR3 is 15 amino acids. V lost 3 bases to trimming and J lost 7 bases, with 18 bases between them.